This TCR beta chain was captured by sequencing in a study of blood T cell repertoires in COVID-19. As for the study in general: Samples came from the United States, Italy and Spain, spanning acute and convalescent COVID-19. T cells, B-cell-depleted T cells, or PBMCs supplied cDNA or gDNA.

V shed 3 bases and J shed 1 base, with 20 bases lying between them. This CDR3 contains 17 residues. From germline, CDR1 is DFQATT and CDR2 SNEGSKA (reference sequence). Under the authors' procedure: Amplification of reference gene primers provided the estimated nucleated cell counts. The protocol was immunoSEQ multiplex PCR, while the TCRdb copy is restricted to in-frame clones and leaves out a portion. V, J and clone size are taken as reported in that table, and D and trimming were inferred from the DNA itself. The sample consists of some 200,000 clones, 82% of them appearing once. This chain joins TRBV20-1 and TRBJ2-3, with D perhaps TRBD2 (6 bases). Sequencing input: peripheral blood. This receptor was taken from a woman between 35 and 50 years old with acute or convalescent COVID-19. In DNA form, the CDR3 reads TGCAGTGCTAGTGTCACCGGCGGGACGGGCGGCACAGATACGCAGTATTTT. Protein: CSASVTGGTGGTDTQYF.